This TCR beta chain was profiled in a study of blood T cell repertoires in COVID-19. Study at large: Sites in the United States, Italy and Spain provided acute and convalescent COVID-19 samples. The analysed material was cDNA or gDNA that came from T cells, B-cell-depleted T cells, or PBMCs.

Original analysis: Nucleated cell number was recorded as an estimate derived from reference gene primer amplification. Clones were sequenced by immunoSEQ multiplex PCR, and TCRdb holds only the in-frame ones, with some missing. The V and J calls and clone size are taken from that table; D and trimming were inferred from the DNA. The sample carries 200,000 to 300,000 clones, around 88% recorded once. Trimming left V 4 bases short and J 2 bases short, with 6 bases between. Looked up from germline, CDR1 is SGHVS and CDR2 is FQNEAQ. The CDR3 has 14 amino acids. The clonotype was recovered from a woman aged 40 to 55 with acute COVID-19. The rearrangement joins TRBV7-8 to TRBJ2-6, with D hard to call. Specimen: PBMCs or T cells enriched from blood (not recorded which). The CDR3 protein is CASSSQPGANVLTF. In nucleotides, the CDR3 is TGTGCCAGCAGCTCACAACCTGGGGCCAACGTCCTGACTTTC.